This record concerns one T cell receptor beta chain sequence. What it binds is unknown. The sample belongs to a study of T cells in Graves' hyperthyroidism and ophthalmopathy. Findings and limits, study-wide: With a median lead of around 5.9 months before onset, the model predicted ophthalmopathy.

Amplification of TCR beta CDR3 regions used RNA as the template. The HTBI primer set served for first-round RT-PCR of the TCR CDR3. TCRdb reprocessed the multiplex PCR reads via MiXCR and lists one record per CDR3 protein. The table has more than 300,000 distinct CDR3 sequences, approximately 14% seen once; the top ten hold roughly 21%. Diagnoses rested on clinical symptoms, serum thyroxine and TRAb, thyroid ultrasound and orbital computed tomography. Per the germline V gene, CDR1 is MGHDK and CDR2 is SYGVNS. The CDR3 is 16 residues long. The V and J ends lost 1 base and 5 bases respectively, with 17 bases between them.

The source is a young woman with Graves' ophthalmopathy. V and J are TRBV25-1 and TRBJ1-2; D is perhaps TRBD1 (6 bases). The sample taken for sequencing was blood. The CDR3: CASSELGDRSAYGYTF. Written as DNA, the CDR3 is TGTGCCAGCAGTGAATTAGGCGACAGGTCCGCTTATGGCTACACCTTC.